This passage covers 19 T cell receptor beta chains from one sample sequenced in a study of T cells in Graves' hyperthyroidism and ophthalmopathy. Amplification targeted TCR beta CDR3 regions from RNA transcripts. HTBI primers drove first-round RT-PCR of the TCR CDR3. In TCRdb, the multiplex PCR reads were re-called with MiXCR into one record per CDR3 protein. The top ten hold under 20% of the sample, which has about 570,000 distinct CDR3 sequences, about 43% seen once. Source material: peripheral blood or thyroid tissue (not recorded which). The receptors derive from an adult woman with Graves' disease, either hyperthyroidism or ophthalmopathy (not recorded which).

This chain connects TRBV10-3 to TRBJ2-7, with 10 bases lining up with TRBD2. Trimming cost V 6 bases and J 5 bases; bases outside gene matches: 13. This CDR3 has 16 residues. From germline, CDR1 is ENHRY and CDR2 SYGVKD. In nucleotides, the CDR3 is TGTGCCATCAGGCCCAATCTAGCGGGAGTCCTGAACGAGCAGTACTTC. Translation gives CAIRPNLAGVLNEQYF.

Turning to this clonotype: With a much larger clone just one base away, this may be a read error. The chain combines TRBV6-1 with TRBJ1-1, with unresolved D. The CDR3 spans 16 residues. The V and J ends lost 6 bases and 2 bases respectively, with 19 bases between them. Germline CDR1 is MNHNS and CDR2 is SASEGT. CDR3 sequence reads: CASRVISWQHNTEAFF. The CDR3 bases are TGTGCCAGCAGGGTCATTAGTTGGCAACATAACACTGAAGCTTTCTTT.

A note on this clonotype: One end of the junction varies from germline; a read error may be responsible. This chain uses TRBV12-3 or TRBV12-4 with TRBJ1-4; D ambiguous. This CDR3 has 16 residues. The DNA of the CDR3 is TGTGCCAGCAGCTTAGCCGAGGACGGAACAAATGAAAAACTGTTTTTT. Translation gives CASSLAEDGTNEKLFF.

V usage is TRBV7-9 and J usage is TRBJ1-1; D is unclear. This CDR3 comprises 13 residues. CDR1 is SEHNR and CDR2 is FQNEAQ in the germline V gene (reference sequence). The V end was cut by 2 bases, the J end by 6 bases, with 10 bases between. This chain's CDR3 is CASSLIGGPEAFF. The CDR3 DNA reads as TGTGCCAGCAGCTTAATCGGAGGGCCTGAAGCTTTCTTT.

The genes are TRBV21-1 and TRBJ1-6; the D call of TRBD1 is as the table states it, not checked on the DNA. TRBV21-1 is labeled a pseudogene. The CDR3 consists of 12 residues. The CDR3 DNA sequence: TGTGCCAGCAGCACCCGGAATTCACCCCTCCACTTT. The encoded protein is CASSTRNSPLHF.

The chain joins TRBV30 to TRBJ1-2; D is undetermined. This CDR3 has 11 residues. CDR1 is GTSNPN, CDR2 SVGIG, per germline (reference sequence). Between the trimmed V and J ends, which lost 4 bases and 4 bases, there was a span of 7 bases. CDR3 sequence reads: CAWKGSYGYTF. CDR3 nucleotides: TGTGCCTGGAAGGGCAGCTATGGCTACACCTTC.

This chain links TRBV29-1 with TRBJ1-2; D uncertain. Per germline, CDR1 SQVTM and CDR2 ANQGSEA. The V end was cut by 4 bases, the J end by 8 bases, with 14 bases between. This CDR3 contains 12 residues. CDR3 nucleotide sequence: TGCAGCGTTGCCTCGGACCTTGGAGGCTACACCTTC. This encodes CSVASDLGGYTF.

This clonotype appeared many times. Possible read error: a much larger clone is one base away. The rearrangement uses TRBV7-2 and TRBJ1-5, with D possibly matching TRBD1 (6 bases). Germline V lookup: CDR1 SGHTA, CDR2 FQGNSA. Between the trimmed V and J ends, which lost 4 bases and 5 bases, there was a span of 6 bases. The CDR3 length is 12 residues. The CDR3 DNA follows: TGTGCCAGCAGCTCAGGGGATCAGCCCCAGCATTTT. It encodes CASSSGDQPQHF.

This clonotype was seen at least ten times. This rearrangement joins TRBV12-3 or TRBV12-4 to TRBJ2-2, with D tentatively TRBD2 (5 bases). The CDR3 has 15 amino acids. V was shortened by 1 base and J by 8 bases, with 14 bases between the two germline ends. This CDR3 reads CASSLGPTRGGELFF. As DNA, the CDR3 is TGTGCCAGCAGTTTAGGACCGACTCGGGGTGGGGAGCTGTTTTTT.

With respect to this clonotype: A read error may explain this, as a much larger clone is one base away. CDR3 coding DNA: TGCGCCAGCAGCTTCGGGCAGCCTAGCTATGGCTACACCTTC. This sequence encodes CASSFGQPSYGYTF. This chain connects TRBV5-1 to TRBJ1-2; D gene ambiguous. V gave up 2 bases and J gave up 4 bases, with 12 bases separating them. This CDR3 spans 14 amino acids. In germline, CDR1 is SGHRS, CDR2 YFSETQ.

In its sample, this clonotype was seen once. This sequence joins TRBV7-9 and TRBJ1-1, with a possible D match to TRBD1 (6 bases). V lost 7 bases to trimming and J lost 8 bases, with 17 bases between them. The CDR3 length is 13 residues. CDR1 SEHNR and CDR2 FQNEAQ come from the germline V gene (reference sequence). Written as DNA, the CDR3 is TGTGCCAGCAAGAGACCAACCGGGGGCGAAGCTTTCTTT. Protein: CASKRPTGGEAFF.

This clonotype was observed a handful of times. A much larger clone is a single base away; this may be a read error. The rearrangement uses TRBV20-1 and TRBJ2-7; 9 bases line up with TRBD2. Germline lookup yields CDR1 DFQATT and CDR2 SNEGSKA (reference sequence). V lost 5 bases, J lost 6 bases, and 14 bases stayed unmatched. The CDR3 totals 15 residues. The DNA for the CDR3 is TGCAGTGCTGGACACCGCGGGAGGGATTACTGCGAGCAGTACTTC. It specifies CSAGHRGRDYCEQYF.

This clonotype was observed once. The chain is built from TRBV7-8 and TRBJ1-1; 9 nucleotides agree with TRBD1. The CDR3 length is 16 residues. CDR1 is SGHVS and CDR2 is FQNEAQ in the germline V gene. Germline trimming cut 5 bases from V and 2 bases from J; bases unmatched to any gene: 9. CDR3 loop: CASSPTGDRENTEAFF. Here the CDR3 DNA reads TGTGCCAGCAGCCCGACAGGGGACAGGGAAAACACTGAAGCTTTCTTT.

The chain combines TRBV5-6 with TRBJ1-2; the match to TRBD1 covers 7 bases. Germline trimming cut 10 bases from V and 4 bases from J; bases unmatched to any gene: 7. The germline gives CDR1 SGHDT, CDR2 YYEEEE. The CDR3 has 12 amino acids. The chain's CDR3 is CAWRGQAYGYTF. DNA for the CDR3: TGTGCCTGGAGGGGGCAGGCCTATGGCTACACCTTC.

V is TRBV9 and J is TRBJ2-5; 7 bases fit TRBD1. Germline V CDR1 and CDR2: SGDLS, YYNGEE. This CDR3 region has 14 residues. V shed 3 bases and J 2 bases; nucleotides not matched to a gene: 4. The CDR3 DNA reads TGTGCCAGCAGCGCCCAGGGACAGCAAGAGACCCAGTACTTC. As protein: CASSAQGQQETQYF.

With regard to this clonotype: One junction end does not reproduce the germline sequence, and a read error may be involved. The chain uses TRBV5-1 and TRBJ1-5; D remains unclear. The CDR3 runs 14 residues. The germline gives CDR1 SGHRS, CDR2 YFSETQ. The CDR3 DNA reads TGTGCCAGCAGCCCCGGACTAGCGGGAGGGCCCCAGCATTTT. It yields the protein CASSPGLAGGPQHF. The full variable domain, rest sourced from reference TRBV5-1 and TRBJ1-5, is KAGVTQTPRYLIKTRGQQVTLSCSPISGHRSVSWYQQTPGQGLQFLFEYFSETQRNKGNFPGRFSGRQFSNSRSEMNVSTLELGDSALYLCASSPGLAGGPQHFGDGTRLSIL.

This clonotype was observed many times. The genes are TRBV7-9 and TRBJ2-7; 8 bases line up with TRBD1. Germline V gene data show CDR1 as SEHNR and CDR2 as FQNEAQ (reference sequence). V lost 3 bases, J lost 4 bases, and 11 bases stayed unmatched. CDR3 length equals 16 residues. Here the CDR3 reads CASSFGYRGVSYEQYF. The CDR3 coding sequence is TGTGCCAGCAGCTTCGGCTACAGGGGGGTGTCGTACGAGCAGTACTTC.

The V and J genes are TRBV10-3 and TRBJ2-5; 15 nucleotides line up with TRBD2. Germline V gene sequence: CDR1 ENHRY, CDR2 SYGVKD. The CDR3 is 18 residues long. V trimming: 3 bases; J trimming: 1 base; junction bases outside the gene matches: 6. The CDR3 DNA reads TGTGCCATCAGTGAACCGGGACTAGCGGGAGGAACCCAAGAGACCCAGTACTTC. Protein: CAISEPGLAGGTQETQYF.

This clonotype was seen at least ten times. The chain has TRBV7-9 and TRBJ2-7; TRBD1 matches 10 bases. Per the germline V gene, CDR1 is SEHNR and CDR2 is FQNEAQ (reference sequence). The J segment lost 7 bases and the V segment lost 11 bases, leaving 11 bases of the junction unmatched. The CDR3 length is 13 residues. For the CDR3, the DNA is TGTGCCGGCGGGGGGACAGGGGAACGGGAGCAGTACTTC. It is translated as CAGGGTGEREQYF.